The rows below give T cell receptor beta chains drawn from one sample of a study of T cells after yellow fever vaccination. TCRdb processed the 5' RACE reads anew with MiXCR; each CDR3 protein has one entry. Among about 580,000 distinct CDR3 sequences listed, less than 20% were seen once. Here the sequenced sample was PBMCs, taken roughly 5 days after the first yellow fever vaccination. The receptors were sampled from a man aged 18-30 years who received the YFV17D yellow fever vaccine. Both conserved end residues are part of each CDR3. Only part of the rows carry a size: once, few, many, or a class if the clone is expanded.

CDR3 length	V gene	clone size	J gene	CDR3 protein
17	TRBV7-8	few	TRBJ1-6	CASSPRRGASRNSPLHF
15	TRBV4-1	NA	TRBJ1-6	CASSLRGTVNSPLHF
16	TRBV7-2	few	TRBJ2-1	CASSYRPGLAGGEQFF
14	TRBV5-6	few	TRBJ1-1	CASSLVWQKIEAFF
18	TRBV10-3	NA	TRBJ1-3	CAISVAGEALSSGNTIYF
13	TRBV7-2	many	TRBJ2-5	CASSLQGAETQYF
15	TRBV20-1	many	TRBJ2-1	CSATKPGLAVNEQFF
13	TRBV25-1	few	TRBJ1-2	CASSEFLRDGYTF
16	TRBV15	NA	TRBJ2-3	CATRNYRGLSTDTQYF
14	TRBV6-2/TRBV6-3	NA	TRBJ2-1	CASSTGGPGNEQFF
14	TRBV27	few	TRBJ2-7	CASSLLPGSYEQYF
15	TRBV4-3	NA	TRBJ1-6	CASSQVGTGPSPLHF
12	TRBV15	NA	TRBJ1-2	CATSRDIGGYTF
16	TRBV5-1	NA	TRBJ1-3	CASSLAGARGGNTIYF
17	TRBV6-1	NA	TRBJ2-1	CASSDRTGGKAWDEQFF
16	TRBV4-2	NA	TRBJ2-1	CASSQGGRGDRNEQFF
16	TRBV7-9	NA	TRBJ2-3	CASGLPARGGTDTQYF
18	TRBV5-1	many	TRBJ2-1	CASSWIGLAGSPYNEQFF
12	TRBV6-1	NA	TRBJ2-7	CASGGQAYEQYF
15	TRBV4-1	many	TRBJ1-5	CASSPTGGRNQPQHF
14	TRBV6-1	few	TRBJ1-1	CASSWRQGGTEAFF
14	TRBV6-1	NA	TRBJ1-4	CASASGQGDEKLFF
15	TRBV9	few	TRBJ2-2	CASSSRGLNTGELFF
18	TRBV4-3	NA	TRBJ2-1	CASSQEGPPGALYNEQFF
15	TRBV7-6	NA	TRBJ2-5	CASSSPGGWGETQYF
15	TRBV5-5	NA	TRBJ2-5	CASSLTGQEGETQYF
18	TRBV6-2/TRBV6-3	NA	TRBJ1-6	CASSYGPLTSSYNSPLHF
15	TRBV12-3/TRBV12-4	NA	TRBJ2-5	CASSLTGGGQETQYF
17	TRBV4-3	NA	TRBJ2-3	CASSQVSLAGGTDTQYF
14	TRBV10-2	NA	TRBJ1-5	CASSDQGEDQPQHF
14	TRBV7-3	few	TRBJ2-1	CASSLLPIAGEQFF
11	TRBV30	once	TRBJ1-5	CAWGTYQPQHF
16	TRBV9	NA	TRBJ2-1	CASSGERGGRLGEQFF
14	TRBV19	NA	TRBJ2-3	CASSSGTTRDTQYF
14	TRBV6-2/TRBV6-3	NA	TRBJ2-2	CASGGGVNTGELFF
13	TRBV7-8	many	TRBJ2-1	CASSLREEDEQFF
13	TRBV30	NA	TRBJ2-7	CAWNFGGASEQYF
13	TRBV4-2	NA	TRBJ2-1	CASSHMRGQEQFF
13	TRBV5-1	few	TRBJ1-2	CAARDTPLDGYTF
16	TRBV15	NA	TRBJ1-4	CATSSSPRAPEAKLFF
14	TRBV27	few	TRBJ2-7	CARQGGEVTYEQYF
14	TRBV7-9	NA	TRBJ2-5	CASSLAGGPGSQYF
18	TRBV4-3	NA	TRBJ1-3	CASSQDLGRGVSGNTIYF
15	TRBV7-2	many	TRBJ2-5	CASSLFQGGQETQYF
15	TRBV12-3/TRBV12-4	NA	TRBJ2-3	CASSLSIGNTDTQYF
12	TRBV6-2/TRBV6-3	many	TRBJ1-5	CASSYTNQPQHF
14	TRBV7-2	many	TRBJ2-3	CASSLTGGGDTQYF
15	TRBV27	NA	TRBJ1-4	CASGAYRGSAEKLFF
13	TRBV14	NA	TRBJ2-3	CASQSGGTDTQYF
14	TRBV5-6	few	TRBJ2-5	CASSFEGLAETQYF
14	TRBV7-9	few	TRBJ1-1	CASSSGPGVIEAFF
19	TRBV6-5	few	TRBJ1-4	CASSYSIIGGLGGNEKLFF
16	TRBV7-3	NA	TRBJ2-3	CASSSGAGPYTDTQYF
14	TRBV10-2	NA	TRBJ2-7	CASMGQISSYEQYF
15	TRBV5-1	many	TRBJ2-2	CASSLAGANTGELFF
13	TRBV2	few	TRBJ1-1	CASKFTGDTEAFF
13	TRBV19	NA	TRBJ2-1	CASSQRGLPWQFF
16	TRBV5-4	NA	TRBJ2-1	CASSGGTSGFHNEQFF
17	TRBV6-5	few	TRBJ2-5	CASSLLAGDFRGETQYF
14	TRBV12-3/TRBV12-4	few	TRBJ2-1	CASSLNRGFDEQFF